The 2 T cell receptor beta chains below come from one sample, sequenced in a study of blood T cells in healthy people across ages. Together with a sample-barcoded 5' primer, a J-beta primer mix was included in a second PCR lasting roughly 6 to 12 cycles. MiXCR, run by TCRdb on the 5' RACE reads, gives a single entry per CDR3 protein. The sample has roughly 830,000 distinct CDR3 sequences, 62% seen once; the top ten hold around a quarter. The sequencing input was blood. These receptor sequences come from a man aged 25-45 years in good health.

The V gene is TRBV7-7, the J gene TRBJ2-5; D remains ambiguous. Deletions cut 8 bases from V and 0 bases from J, with 13 bases between. The CDR3 length is 14 residues. CDR1 and CDR2 from the germline V gene are SSHAT and FNYEAQ (reference sequence). DNA for the CDR3: TGTGCCAGCGGTAAGATTGCAGACCAAGAGACCCAGTACTTC. This translates into CASGKIADQETQYF.

The chain combines TRBV6-5 with TRBJ1-4; D possibly corresponds to TRBD1 (6 bases). The CDR3 loop spans 20 amino acids. The V gene lost 4 bases and the J gene lost 0 bases, with 24 bases spanning the gap. Looked up from germline, CDR1 is MNHEY and CDR2 is SVGAGI. CDR3 DNA sequence: TGTGCCAGCAGTTCGCCACCTGCACAGGGAAAACCGGCAACTAATGAAAAACTGTTTTTT. Amino acids: CASSSPPAQGKPATNEKLFF.